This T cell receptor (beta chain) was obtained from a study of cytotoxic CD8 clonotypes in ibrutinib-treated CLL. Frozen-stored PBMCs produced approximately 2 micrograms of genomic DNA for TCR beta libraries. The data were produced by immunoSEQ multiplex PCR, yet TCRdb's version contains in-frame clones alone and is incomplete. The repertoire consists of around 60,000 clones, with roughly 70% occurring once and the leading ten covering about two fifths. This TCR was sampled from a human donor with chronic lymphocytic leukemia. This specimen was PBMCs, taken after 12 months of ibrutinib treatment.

The CDR3 DNA reads TGTGCCAGCACCAAGGGACTAGCGGGGCAAGAGACCCAGTACTTC. This gives the protein CASTKGLAGQETQYF. The chain carries TRBV6-6 and TRBJ2-5; 13 bases agree with TRBD2. The CDR3 covers 15 residues. Germline-derived CDR1 and CDR2 are MNHNY and SVGAGI (reference sequence). The V and J ends lost 7 bases and 2 bases, in that order; junction bases with no gene match: 4.